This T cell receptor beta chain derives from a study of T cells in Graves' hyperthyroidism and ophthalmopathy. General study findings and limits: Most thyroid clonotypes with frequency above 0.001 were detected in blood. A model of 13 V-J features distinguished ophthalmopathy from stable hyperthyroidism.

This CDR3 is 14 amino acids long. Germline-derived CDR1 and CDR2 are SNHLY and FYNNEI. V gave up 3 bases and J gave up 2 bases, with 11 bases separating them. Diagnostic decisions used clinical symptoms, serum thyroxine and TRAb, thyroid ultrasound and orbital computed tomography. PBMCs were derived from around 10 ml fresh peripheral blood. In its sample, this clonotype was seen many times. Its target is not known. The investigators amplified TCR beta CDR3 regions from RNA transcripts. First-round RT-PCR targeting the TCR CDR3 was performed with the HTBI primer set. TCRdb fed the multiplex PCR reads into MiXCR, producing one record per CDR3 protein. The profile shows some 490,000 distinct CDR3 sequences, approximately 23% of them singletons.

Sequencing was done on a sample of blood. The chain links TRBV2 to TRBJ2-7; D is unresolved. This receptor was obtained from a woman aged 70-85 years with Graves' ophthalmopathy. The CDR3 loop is CASSERLATYEQYF. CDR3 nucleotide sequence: TGTGCCAGCAGTGAGCGACTTGCGACCTACGAGCAGTACTTC. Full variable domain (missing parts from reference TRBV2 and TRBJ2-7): EPEVTQTPSHQVTQMGQEVILRCVPISNHLYFYWYRQILGQKVEFLVSFYNNEISEKSEIFDDQFSVERPDGSNFTLKIRSTKLEDSAMYFCASSERLATYEQYFGPGTRLTVT.